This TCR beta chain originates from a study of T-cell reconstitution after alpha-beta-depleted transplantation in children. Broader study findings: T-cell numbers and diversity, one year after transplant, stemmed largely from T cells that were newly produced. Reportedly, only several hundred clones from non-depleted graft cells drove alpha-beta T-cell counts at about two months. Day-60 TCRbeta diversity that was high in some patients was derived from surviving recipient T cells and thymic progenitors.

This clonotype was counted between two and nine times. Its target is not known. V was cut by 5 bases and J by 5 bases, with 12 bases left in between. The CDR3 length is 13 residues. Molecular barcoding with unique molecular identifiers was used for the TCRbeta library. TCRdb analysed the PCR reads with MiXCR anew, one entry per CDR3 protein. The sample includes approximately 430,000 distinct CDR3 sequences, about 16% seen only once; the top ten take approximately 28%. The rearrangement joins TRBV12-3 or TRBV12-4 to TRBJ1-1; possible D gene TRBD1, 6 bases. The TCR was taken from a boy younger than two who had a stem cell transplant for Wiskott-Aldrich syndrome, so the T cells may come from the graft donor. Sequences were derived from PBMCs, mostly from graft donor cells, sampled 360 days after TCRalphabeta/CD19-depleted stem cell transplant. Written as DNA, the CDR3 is TGTGCCAGCAGTCCACAGGGACCTACTGAAGCTTTCTTT. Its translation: CASSPQGPTEAFF.